The rows below give T cell receptor beta chains drawn from one sample of a study of blood T cell repertoires in COVID-19. Sequencing used immunoSEQ multiplex PCR; TCRdb keeps in-frame clones, though not all of them. The sample consists of around 160,000 clones, 65% to 85% of them appearing once. Specimen: PBMCs or T cells enriched from blood (not recorded which). These receptors all stem from a woman in her sixties or seventies who had recovered from COVID-19. Each CDR3 is given with its conserved first and last residue. Fields, in order: V gene, D gene, J gene, clone size, CDR3 DNA, CDR3 protein. D genes are given only for firm matches. Only some rows state a clone size, as once, few, many or a class for expanded clones.

>TRBV5-8|TRBD2|TRBJ2-1|many
TGTGCCAGCAGCGCAACTAGCGGGAGTTACAATGAGCAGTTCTTC
CASSATSGSYNEQFF
>TRBV15|-|TRBJ1-1|-
TGTGCCACCAGCAGAGATTCCCTAGGCAGCGCTTTCTTT
CATSRDSLGSAFF
>TRBV5-1|TRBD1|TRBJ2-5|few
TGCGCCAGCAGCTTGGGACAGGGGGCGCGAGAGACCCAGTACTTC
CASSLGQGARETQYF
>TRBV25-1|TRBD1|TRBJ1-2|-
TGTGCCAGCAGTGCCGGGACAGGGAGCGATATCTATGGCTACACCTTC
CASSAGTGSDIYGYTF
>TRBV5-1|TRBD1|TRBJ2-1|-
TGCGCCAGCAGCCCCTCGGACAGGGGGTACAATGAGCAGTTCTTC
CASSPSDRGYNEQFF
>TRBV6-1|-|TRBJ2-1|-
TGTGCCAGCAGTGAGAGGACTGGAGAGCAGTTCTTC
CASSERTGEQFF
>TRBV18|TRBD2|TRBJ2-5|-
TGTGCCAGCTCACCAGGACTAGCGGGAGAGACCCAGTACTTC
CASSPGLAGETQYF
>TRBV5-1|-|TRBJ1-6|few
TGCGCCAGCAGCTTGGCCGTGGGGGCGAAAGGTTCACCCCTCCACTTT
CASSLAVGAKGSPLHF
>TRBV5-1|-|TRBJ2-7|once
TGCGCCAGCAGCCACGGGACTGCAACCTACGAGCAGTACTTC
CASSHGTATYEQYF
>TRBV2|-|TRBJ2-7|-
TGTGCCAGCAACCCACTTACGAGCTCCTACGAGCAGTACTTC
CASNPLTSSYEQYF
>TRBV5-1|-|TRBJ1-4|few
TGCGCCAGCAGCCAGACAGGACCCGCAGCTAATGAAAAACTGTTTTTT
CASSQTGPAANEKLFF
>TRBV5-6|TRBD1|TRBJ1-2|-
TGTGCCAGCAGCCGGGACAGGGCTGTCTATGGCTACACCTTC
CASSRDRAVYGYTF
>TRBV14|TRBD1|TRBJ2-1|-
TGTGCCAGCAGCCATTATCAGGGACAGGGGATCTCTTATGAGCAGTTCTTC
CASSHYQGQGISYEQFF
>TRBV6-5|-|TRBJ1-1|-
TGTGCCAGCAGGATGGGACTGAGGAACACTGAAGCTTTCTTT
CASRMGLRNTEAFF
>TRBV28|-|TRBJ1-2|-
TGTGCCAGCAGTTTAACAGGGAACTATGGCTACACCTTC
CASSLTGNYGYTF